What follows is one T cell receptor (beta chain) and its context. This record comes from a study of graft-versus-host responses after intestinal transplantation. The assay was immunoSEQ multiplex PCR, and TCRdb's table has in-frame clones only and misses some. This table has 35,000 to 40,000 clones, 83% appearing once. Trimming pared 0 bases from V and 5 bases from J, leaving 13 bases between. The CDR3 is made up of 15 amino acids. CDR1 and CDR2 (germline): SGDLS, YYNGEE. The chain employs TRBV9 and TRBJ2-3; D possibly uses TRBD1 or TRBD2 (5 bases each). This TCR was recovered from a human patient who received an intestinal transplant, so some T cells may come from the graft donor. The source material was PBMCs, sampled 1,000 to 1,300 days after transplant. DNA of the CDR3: TGTGCCAGCAGCGTAGACGGGGCCAGTGTAGATACGCAGTATTTT. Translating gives CASSVDGASVDTQYF.